The source of this TCR beta chain is a study of T cell responses to AZD1222 COVID-19 vaccine. Study-wide results and limits: Samples come after the peak T cell response, not at day 14. Nearly half of the spike-specific TCRs reportedly recognize variant regions that carry no mutations.

As concerns this clone: No antigen is known for it.

Assay: immunoSEQ multiplex PCR; the TCRdb copy retains only in-frame clones and omits some. The sample yields around 100,000 clones, around 90% seen once. Germline V gene data show CDR1 as KGHSH and CDR2 as LQKENI. Trimming took 1 base from V and 1 from J, leaving 4 bases between them. This CDR3 contains 13 residues. The specimen was peripheral blood, collected on day 0 of AZD1222 vaccination. V usage is TRBV18 and J usage is TRBJ1-1; D gene uncertain. The clonotype comes from an adult in good health. CDR3 in amino acids: CASSPLPNTEAFF. The CDR3 nucleotides are TGTGCCAGCTCACCACTCCCGAACACTGAAGCTTTCTTT.